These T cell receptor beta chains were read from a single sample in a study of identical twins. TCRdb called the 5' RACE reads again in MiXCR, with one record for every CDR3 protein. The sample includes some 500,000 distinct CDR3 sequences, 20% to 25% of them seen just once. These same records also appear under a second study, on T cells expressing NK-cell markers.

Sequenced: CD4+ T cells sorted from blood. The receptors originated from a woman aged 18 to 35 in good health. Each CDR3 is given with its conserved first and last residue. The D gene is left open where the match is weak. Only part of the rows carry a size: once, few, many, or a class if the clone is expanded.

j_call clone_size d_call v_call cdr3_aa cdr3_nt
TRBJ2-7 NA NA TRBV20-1 CSAILPILYEQYF TGCAGTGCTATTCTACCTATTCTCTACGAGCAGTACTTC
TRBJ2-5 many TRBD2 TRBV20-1 CSGLSGGNKETQYF TGCAGTGGCCTTAGCGGGGGGAATAAAGAGACCCAGTACTTC
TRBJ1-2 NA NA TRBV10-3 CAISETGPYGYTF TGTGCCATCAGTGAGACAGGACCCTATGGCTACACCTTC
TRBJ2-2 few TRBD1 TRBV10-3 CAISRQGGTNTGELFF TGTGCCATCAGCCGACAGGGGGGAACGAACACCGGGGAGCTGTTTTTT
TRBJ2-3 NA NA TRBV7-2 CASSHWRLISLDTQYF TGTGCCAGCAGCCATTGGCGGTTAATCAGTTTAGATACGCAGTATTTT
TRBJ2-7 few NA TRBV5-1 CASSLSGLTYEQYF TGCGCCAGCAGCTTGTCTGGGTTGACCTACGAGCAGTACTTC
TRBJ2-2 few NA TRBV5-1 CASSLAGRESTGELFF TGCGCCAGCAGCTTGGCCGGTCGCGAGAGCACCGGGGAGCTGTTTTTT
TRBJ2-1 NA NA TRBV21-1 CASSKGGSGRVPGNEQFF TGTGCCAGCAGCAAAGGCGGTAGCGGGAGAGTCCCGGGCAATGAGCAGTTCTTC
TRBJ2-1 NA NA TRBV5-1 CASSLVPGPGDNEQFF TGCGCCAGCAGCTTGGTTCCAGGGCCAGGTGACAATGAGCAGTTCTTC
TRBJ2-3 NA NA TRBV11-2 CASSPKLRDNTDTQYF TGTGCCAGCAGCCCTAAGCTCCGGGACAACACAGATACGCAGTATTTT
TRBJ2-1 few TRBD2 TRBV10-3 CAISERRRGGRGSNEQFF TGTGCCATCAGTGAGAGAAGGAGGGGCGGGAGAGGAAGCAATGAGCAGTTCTTC
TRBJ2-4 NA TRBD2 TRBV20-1 CSARDRKLAGIAKNIQYF TGCAGTGCTAGAGATCGTAAGCTAGCGGGTATAGCCAAAAACATTCAGTACTTC
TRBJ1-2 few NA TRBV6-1 CASSRRDGATFNYGYTF TGTGCCAGCAGTAGACGGGACGGAGCTACCTTTAACTATGGCTACACCTTC
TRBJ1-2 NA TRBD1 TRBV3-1 CASSQAPTGGSYGYTF TGTGCCAGCAGCCAAGCACCTACAGGGGGCTCCTATGGCTACACCTTC
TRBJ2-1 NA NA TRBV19 CASRGGLPRGNEQFF TGTGCCAGTAGGGGAGGACTCCCCCGGGGGAATGAGCAGTTCTTC
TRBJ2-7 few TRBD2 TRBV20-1 CSARNVGGAYEQYF TGCAGTGCTAGAAATGTCGGGGGGGCCTACGAGCAGTACTTC
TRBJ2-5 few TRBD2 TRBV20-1 CSARDPRGGEETQYF TGCAGTGCTAGAGATCCCCGGGGAGGGGAAGAGACCCAGTACTTC
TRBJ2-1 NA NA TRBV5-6 CASSFVPDYNEQFF TGTGCCAGCAGCTTTGTGCCGGATTACAATGAGCAGTTCTTC
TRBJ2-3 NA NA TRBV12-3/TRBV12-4 CASSLGAYLPSTDTQYF TGTGCCAGCAGTTTAGGTGCATATTTACCCAGCACAGATACGCAGTATTTT
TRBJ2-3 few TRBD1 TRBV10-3 CAISDSRTGMDTQYF TGTGCCATCAGTGACTCACGGACAGGGATGGATACGCAGTATTTT
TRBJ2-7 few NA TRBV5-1 CASSLVPGTEEQYF TGCGCCAGCAGCTTGGTGCCGGGGACGGAGGAGCAGTACTTC
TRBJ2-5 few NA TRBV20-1 CSAAGSEETQYF TGCAGTGCGGCCGGATCAGAAGAGACCCAGTACTTC
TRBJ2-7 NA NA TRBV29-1 CSVDLGSSSYEQYF TGCAGCGTTGATTTGGGGTCGAGCTCCTACGAGCAGTACTTC
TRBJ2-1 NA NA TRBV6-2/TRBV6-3 CASSYSRVSYNEQFF TGTGCCAGCAGTTACTCGCGGGTTTCATACAATGAGCAGTTCTTC
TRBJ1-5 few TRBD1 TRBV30 CAWRGQLAQPQHF TGTGCCTGGAGGGGACAGTTAGCTCAGCCCCAGCATTTT
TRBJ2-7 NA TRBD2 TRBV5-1 CASSFQPLAEPPYEQYF TGCGCCAGCAGCTTCCAACCACTAGCGGAACCCCCCTACGAGCAGTACTTC
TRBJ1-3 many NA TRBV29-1 CSVTRGSGNTIYF TGCAGCGTCACCCGGGGGAGCGGAAACACCATATATTTT
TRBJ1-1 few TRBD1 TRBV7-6 CASSQTGTVNTEAFF TGTGCCAGCAGCCAAACCGGGACAGTCAACACTGAAGCTTTCTTT
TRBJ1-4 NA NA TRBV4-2 CASTRGGGEKLFF TGTGCCAGCACCCGCGGGGGAGGTGAAAAACTGTTTTTT
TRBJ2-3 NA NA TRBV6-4 CASSDRRYTDTQYF TGTGCCAGCAGTGACCGGCGTTACACAGATACGCAGTATTTT
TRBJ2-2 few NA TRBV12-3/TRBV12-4 CASWTKRTANTGELFF TGTGCCAGTTGGACCAAACGGACAGCGAACACCGGGGAGCTGTTTTTT
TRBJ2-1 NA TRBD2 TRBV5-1 CASRKTSGRANEQFF TGCGCCAGCAGGAAGACTAGCGGGAGGGCCAATGAGCAGTTCTTC
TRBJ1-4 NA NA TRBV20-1 CSARDLRGDEKLFF TGCAGTGCTAGAGACCTCCGAGGGGACGAAAAACTGTTTTTT
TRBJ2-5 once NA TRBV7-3 CASSVNPGTRETQYF TGTGCCAGCAGCGTCAATCCGGGGACCAGGGAGACCCAGTACTTC
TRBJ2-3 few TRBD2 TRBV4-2 CASSHPGTSEDTQYF TGTGCCAGCAGCCACCCCGGGACTAGCGAAGATACGCAGTATTTT
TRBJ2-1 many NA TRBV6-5 CASSDTYNEQFF TGTGCCAGCAGTGATACCTACAATGAGCAGTTCTTC
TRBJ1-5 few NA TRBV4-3 CASSQGGRQPQHF TGCGCCAGCAGCCAAGGGGGTCGACAGCCCCAGCATTTT
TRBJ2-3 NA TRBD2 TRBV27 CATRSGGRAGDTQYF TGTGCCACCCGATCCGGCGGGAGGGCCGGAGATACGCAGTATTTT
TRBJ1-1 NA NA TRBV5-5 CASSLMGSGNTEAFF TGTGCCAGCAGCTTGATGGGATCTGGGAACACTGAAGCTTTCTTT
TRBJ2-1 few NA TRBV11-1 CASSPTLGYGGSYNEQFF TGTGCCAGCAGCCCCACCTTGGGGTATGGCGGCTCCTACAATGAGCAGTTCTTC
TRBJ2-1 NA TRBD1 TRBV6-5 CASSLQGGLYNEQFF TGTGCCAGCAGTTTACAGGGGGGTTTATACAATGAGCAGTTCTTC
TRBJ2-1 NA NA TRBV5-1 CASSVSQGYEQFF TGCGCCAGCAGCGTAAGTCAGGGATATGAGCAGTTCTTC
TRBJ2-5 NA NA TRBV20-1 CSARDQTGSLRETQYF TGCAGTGCTAGAGACCAAACCGGGAGTTTGCGAGAGACCCAGTACTTC
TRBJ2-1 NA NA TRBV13 CASSLRLGAYNEQFF TGTGCCAGCAGCCTACGGCTGGGAGCCTACAATGAGCAGTTCTTC
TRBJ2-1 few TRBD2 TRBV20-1 CSATQAGGFYNEQFF TGCAGTGCTACTCAAGCGGGAGGTTTTTACAATGAGCAGTTCTTC
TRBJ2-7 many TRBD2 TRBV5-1 CASSLTSGSGYEQYF TGCGCCAGCAGCCTGACTAGCGGGAGTGGGTACGAGCAGTACTTC
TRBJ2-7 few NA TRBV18 CASSPYSLGASPEYF TGTGCCAGCTCACCGTACTCTCTAGGGGCCAGCCCTGAGTACTTC
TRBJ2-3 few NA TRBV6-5 CASSSRDSDTQYF TGTGCCAGCAGTTCCAGAGACTCAGATACGCAGTATTTT
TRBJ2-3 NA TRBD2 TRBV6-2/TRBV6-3 CASSYRELAVTDTQYF TGTGCCAGCAGTTACCGTGAACTAGCGGTCACAGATACGCAGTATTTT
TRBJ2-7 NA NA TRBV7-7 CASSPQAGSTYEQYF TGTGCTAGCAGCCCCCAGGCAGGTTCTACCTACGAGCAGTACTTC
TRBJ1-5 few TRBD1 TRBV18 CASSPVTGRNQPQHF TGTGCCAGCTCACCGGTGACAGGGCGCAATCAGCCCCAGCATTTT